This T cell receptor beta chain was found in a study of T-cell reconstitution after alpha-beta-depleted transplantation in children. Preparation of the TCRbeta library involved a method that used unique molecular identifiers. TCRdb called the PCR reads again in MiXCR, with one record for every CDR3 protein. The data hold tens of thousands of distinct CDR3 sequences, with approximately 7.3% observed a single time. Trimming took off 0 bases at V and 1 base at J, with 6 bases between the two ends. The CDR3 length is 14 residues. Germline CDR1 MNHEY, CDR2 SVGAGI. This clonotype was detected many times. The sequencing used PBMCs from the stem cell graft donor, collected from the stem cell graft. This TCR came from a human donor who donated a stem cell graft to a child with acute lymphoblastic leukemia. The chain has TRBV6-5 and TRBJ1-1; no reliable D call. The chain's CDR3 is CASSYSNPNTEAFF. The CDR3 nucleotides are TGTGCCAGCAGTTACTCGAATCCGAACACTGAAGCTTTCTTT.